These T cell receptor beta chains were read from a single sample in a study of shared clonotypes between healthy human individuals. Clones were sequenced by immunoSEQ multiplex PCR, and TCRdb holds only the in-frame ones, with some missing. The table lists more than 1.2 million clones, approximately 98.5% of them singletons, with approximately 0.4% in the top ten. Sequencing input: naive CD4+ T cells sorted from blood. The receptor set was obtained from a man aged 30-40 years in good health. The CDR3 runs from the conserved cysteine through the conserved F or W. The D gene is left open where the match is weak. The size entry is marked missing in some rows and otherwise reads once, few, many or a size class.

D gene	J gene	clone size	V gene	CDR3 DNA	CDR3 protein
NA	TRBJ1-1	NA	TRBV19	TGTGCCAGTACCTCCGGTGGAGCTTTCTTT	CASTSGGAFF
NA	TRBJ2-3	once	TRBV7-9	TGTGCCAGCAGCTTAATTTCGTGGGGGTCAAAGGGAGCAGATACGCAGTATTTT	CASSLISWGSKGADTQYF
NA	TRBJ2-7	NA	TRBV28	TGTGCCAGCAGTTTCCCCGTAGTCTACGAGCAGTACTTC	CASSFPVVYEQYF
NA	TRBJ2-1	NA	TRBV6-5	TGTGCCAGCAGTGAAAGGAATGAGCAGTTCTTC	CASSERNEQFF
NA	TRBJ2-5	NA	TRBV6-6	TGTGCCAGCAGTTACTGGGACTCCGAAACCCAGTACTTC	CASSYWDSETQYF
NA	TRBJ2-3	NA	TRBV13	TGTGCCAGCAGCTCAGGGGGCGGGAGGTTCACAGATACGCAGTATTTT	CASSSGGGRFTDTQYF
TRBD1	TRBJ2-7	once	TRBV10-3	TGTGCCATCAGCTACTCCGGGACAGGGGGCTACGAGCAGTACTTC	CAISYSGTGGYEQYF
NA	TRBJ2-7	NA	TRBV6-5	TGTGCCAGCCGAACAGGCTACGAGCAGTACTTC	CASRTGYEQYF
NA	TRBJ2-2	NA	TRBV6-5	TGTGCCAGCAGTTTAGGCCAGTCCGGGGAGCTGTTTTTT	CASSLGQSGELFF
TRBD1	TRBJ2-1	NA	TRBV5-1	TGCGCCAGCAGCCTCGGACAGGGCCTATCCTACAATGAGCAGTTCTTC	CASSLGQGLSYNEQFF
TRBD2	TRBJ2-7	NA	TRBV7-4	TGTGCCAGCAGCTTAGTGTTTGTGGCTAGCGGGGTAGGCGGCTACGAGCAGTACTTC	CASSLVFVASGVGGYEQYF
TRBD2	TRBJ2-5	once	TRBV18	TGTGCCAGCTCAGGACTAGGAGAGACCCAGTACTTC	CASSGLGETQYF
TRBD2	TRBJ2-3	once	TRBV5-1	TGCGCCAGCAGCTTGGCTCTAGCGGGATTCACAGATACGCAGTATTTT	CASSLALAGFTDTQYF
NA	TRBJ1-1	NA	TRBV20-1	TGCAGTGCTTCGAGGGCTGAAGCTTTCTTT	CSASRAEAFF
NA	TRBJ1-2	NA	TRBV5-5	TGTGCCAGCAGCTTTAATTTATGGGGGGTTGGTGGCTACACCTTC	CASSFNLWGVGGYTF
NA	TRBJ2-4	NA	TRBV18	TGTGCCAGCTCACCGCCCTATTTGGGGACTCTAGCCAAAAACATTCAGTACTTC	CASSPPYLGTLAKNIQYF
TRBD2	TRBJ2-2	once	TRBV4-1	TGCGCCAGCAGCCAAGATACTAGCGGGAGTAACACCGGGGAGCTGTTTTTT	CASSQDTSGSNTGELFF
TRBD1	TRBJ2-2	NA	TRBV5-6	TGTGCCAGCAGCTTGGCCACAGGGGAGAACACCGGGGAGCTGTTTTTT	CASSLATGENTGELFF
NA	TRBJ2-1	NA	TRBV6-4	TGTGCCAGCAGCCCAAGACAGGGAGGTAGGGGGAATGAGCAGTTCTTC	CASSPRQGGRGNEQFF
NA	TRBJ1-2	NA	TRBV28	TGTGCCACCGAAAGGCATGCGTATGGCTACACCTTC	CATERHAYGYTF
TRBD1	TRBJ1-1	once	TRBV5-1	TGCGCCAGCAGCTTAAGGACAGGGTTAAGGGACACTGAAGCTTTCTTT	CASSLRTGLRDTEAFF
NA	TRBJ1-3	NA	TRBV5-1	TGCGCCAGCAGCTTGCAGTCTGTCGGCTCTGGAAACACCATATATTTT	CASSLQSVGSGNTIYF
NA	TRBJ1-2	NA	TRBV18	TGTGCCAGCTCACCCGATTCCGGAGGTAACTATGGCTACACCTTC	CASSPDSGGNYGYTF
TRBD2	TRBJ2-1	NA	TRBV5-4	TGTGCCAGCAGCTCCGGGACTAGCGGGACTGAGCAGTTCTTC	CASSSGTSGTEQFF
NA	TRBJ1-1	NA	TRBV20-1	TGCAGTGCTAGGGTTGGTGAAGCTTTCTTT	CSARVGEAFF
TRBD1	TRBJ2-7	NA	TRBV5-1	TGCGCCAGCAGCAACCGGGACAGGGGGCGCGAGCAGTACTTC	CASSNRDRGREQYF
TRBD2	TRBJ2-7	NA	TRBV28	TGTGCCACCATTGCGGGAGAGTTACGCTACGAGCAGTACTTC	CATIAGELRYEQYF
TRBD1	TRBJ1-1	NA	TRBV5-1	TGCGCCAGCAGCACCGGACAGGGAGGCACTGAAGCTTTCTTT	CASSTGQGGTEAFF
NA	TRBJ2-2	NA	TRBV27	TGTGCCAGCAGTTTATTAGGGGCTAACACCGGGGAGCTGTTTTTT	CASSLLGANTGELFF
NA	TRBJ2-1	NA	TRBV18	TGTGCCAGCTCACCCGACAGTTACAATGAGCAGTTCTTC	CASSPDSYNEQFF
NA	TRBJ2-5	NA	TRBV9	TGTGCCAGCAGCCCGGGACCTCGGTACCAAGAGACCCAGTACTTC	CASSPGPRYQETQYF
NA	TRBJ2-2	NA	TRBV10-3	TGTGCCATCAGCCAATTGGGACACTCGAACACCGGGGAGCTGTTTTTT	CAISQLGHSNTGELFF
NA	TRBJ2-7	once	TRBV12-5	TGTGCTAGTTCCCGGGAGTCCCGATACGAGCAGTACTTC	CASSRESRYEQYF
NA	TRBJ2-3	NA	TRBV29-1	TGCAGCGTTGGTCTCACAGATACGCAGTATTTT	CSVGLTDTQYF
TRBD1	TRBJ1-1	NA	TRBV19	TGTGCCAGTAGTATTTCGGACAGGGCGAACACTGAAGCTTTCTTT	CASSISDRANTEAFF
TRBD2	TRBJ2-7	NA	TRBV5-1	TGCGCCAGCAGCTTGGCACTAGCGGGAGCGTCCTACGAGCAGTACTTC	CASSLALAGASYEQYF
NA	TRBJ2-2	NA	TRBV9	TGTGCCAGCAGCCCATCTCAAGGGACGAACACCGGGGAGCTGTTTTTT	CASSPSQGTNTGELFF
TRBD1	TRBJ2-7	NA	TRBV29-1	TGCAGCATAAGGACAGGGGGCTACGAGCAGTACTTC	CSIRTGGYEQYF
TRBD1	TRBJ2-7	NA	TRBV6-5	TGTGCCAGCAGCCCTGGGGCAGGGGGAATCTACGAGCAGTACTTC	CASSPGAGGIYEQYF
NA	TRBJ2-7	NA	TRBV5-1	TGCGCCAGCAGCTTGTCGGGGACAAATTACGAGCAGTACTTC	CASSLSGTNYEQYF
TRBD1	TRBJ2-3	NA	TRBV27	TGTGCCAGCAGCCTGACAGGGGGTAGAGGTACGCAGTATTTT	CASSLTGGRGTQYF
TRBD2	TRBJ2-7	NA	TRBV2	TGTGCCAGCAGTGTGACTAGCAAGAGCTCCTACGAGCAGTACTTC	CASSVTSKSSYEQYF
TRBD2	TRBJ2-1	NA	TRBV7-6	TGTGCCAGCAGCCTCGGGACTAGCGGACACAATGAGCAGTTCTTC	CASSLGTSGHNEQFF
NA	TRBJ2-7	NA	TRBV7-2	TGTGCCAGCAGCCCGCAACTAGCTACGGACTACGAGCAGTACTTC	CASSPQLATDYEQYF
TRBD2	TRBJ2-7	NA	TRBV15	TGTGCCACCAGCACGGTGACTAGCGTCTACGAGCAGTACTTC	CATSTVTSVYEQYF
NA	TRBJ1-1	NA	TRBV5-6	TGTGCCAGCAGCCCGGATGGGGGCCGGGGTGAAGCTTTCTTT	CASSPDGGRGEAFF
NA	TRBJ1-5	once	TRBV5-6	TGTGCCAGCAGCCGGAAGTTGCTCAATCAGCCCCAGCATTTT	CASSRKLLNQPQHF
TRBD1	TRBJ2-1	NA	TRBV9	TGTGCCAGCACCCGGACAGGAGGCAATGAGCAGTTCTTC	CASTRTGGNEQFF
TRBD1	TRBJ2-3	NA	TRBV2	TGTGCCAGCAGAGGGGACAGGGGAGACACAGATACGCAGTATTTT	CASRGDRGDTDTQYF
TRBD2	TRBJ2-3	NA	TRBV19	TGTGCCAGTAGCGGACTAGCGGGGTCGAGAGATACGCAGTATTTT	CASSGLAGSRDTQYF
NA	TRBJ2-7	NA	TRBV18	TGTGCCAGCTCATCGCCCGGGGGCAGTCTGTACGAGCAGTACTTC	CASSSPGGSLYEQYF
TRBD2	TRBJ2-7	NA	TRBV19	TGTGCCAGTAGTATAGCGGGAGGAACCTACGAGCAGTACTTC	CASSIAGGTYEQYF
NA	TRBJ2-1	NA	TRBV6-1	TGTGCCAGCGGACTACTATCCTACAATGAGCAGTTCTTC	CASGLLSYNEQFF
NA	TRBJ2-7	NA	TRBV10-3	TGTGCCATCAGTGAGTATACGGGCCCGATGTCCTACGAGCAGTACTTC	CAISEYTGPMSYEQYF
TRBD2	TRBJ2-5	NA	TRBV25-1	TGTGCCAGCAGTGAGACTCGGGAGGGAGAGACCCAGTACTTC	CASSETREGETQYF
TRBD2	TRBJ2-1	NA	TRBV10-1	TGCGCCAGCAGCAGATTAGCGGGAGTGGGTGAGCAGTTCTTC	CASSRLAGVGEQFF
NA	TRBJ1-2	NA	TRBV6-1	TGTGCCAGCAGTGATCAGGGAGGATCCTATGGCTACACCTTC	CASSDQGGSYGYTF
NA	TRBJ2-2	NA	TRBV5-1	TGCGCCAGCAGCAGCACCGGGGAGCTGTTTTTT	CASSSTGELFF